This TCR beta chain came from a study of cytomegalovirus exposure and HLA in healthy donors. This clone was seen just once. Its antigen is unknown. Study findings and constraints: Per published reports, the classifier diagnosed cytomegalovirus status with high specificity and sensitivity. In a later analysis, donors in an Asian-associated ancestry cluster reportedly had fewer N-insertions in productive TCRs than the cohort mean. A missense variant in DCLRE1C was later tied to TCR beta V- and J-gene trimming. Apart from CMV serostatus, no immune exposure information was available.

The PCR employed 60 Vbeta primers together with 13 Jbeta primers. Data came from immunoSEQ multiplex PCR; TCRdb stores just in-frame clones and leaves some out. The table records 200,000 or so clones, 75% to 80% of them present only once. Germline assignment: CDR1 MDHEN and CDR2 SYDVKM. This CDR3 contains 16 residues. The V end lost 6 bases, the J end lost 5 bases, and 19 bases lay between the germline ends. V usage is TRBV28 and J usage is TRBJ2-2, with D perhaps matching TRBD2 (6 bases). Sequencing was done on a sample of PBMCs. The clonotype comes from a man aged 18 to 30 in good health and CMV-seronegative. The CDR3 region is CASSPSTGEWTGELFF. CDR3 sequence (DNA): TGTGCCAGCAGCCCTAGCACGGGGGAGTGGACCGGGGAGCTGTTTTTT.